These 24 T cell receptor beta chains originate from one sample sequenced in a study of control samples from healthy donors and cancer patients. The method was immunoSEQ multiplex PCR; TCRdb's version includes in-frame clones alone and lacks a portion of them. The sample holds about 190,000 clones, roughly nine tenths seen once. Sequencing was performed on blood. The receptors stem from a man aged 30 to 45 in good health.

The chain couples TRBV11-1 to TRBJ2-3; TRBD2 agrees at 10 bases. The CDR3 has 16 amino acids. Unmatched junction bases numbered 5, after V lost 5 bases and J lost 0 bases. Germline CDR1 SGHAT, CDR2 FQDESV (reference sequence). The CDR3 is CASSVLAGPSTDTQYF. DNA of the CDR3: TGTGCCAGCAGCGTACTAGCGGGGCCTAGCACAGATACGCAGTATTTT.

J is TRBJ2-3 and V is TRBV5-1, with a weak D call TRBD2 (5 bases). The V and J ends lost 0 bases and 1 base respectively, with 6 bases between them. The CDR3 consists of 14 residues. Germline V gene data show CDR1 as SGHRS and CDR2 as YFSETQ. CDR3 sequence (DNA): TGCGCCAGCAGCTTGGGCGGGCGCACAGATACGCAGTATTTT. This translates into CASSLGGRTDTQYF.

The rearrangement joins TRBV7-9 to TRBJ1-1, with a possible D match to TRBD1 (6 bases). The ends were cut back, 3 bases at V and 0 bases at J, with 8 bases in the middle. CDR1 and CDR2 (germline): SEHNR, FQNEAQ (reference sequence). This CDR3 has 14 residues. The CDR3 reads CASSFTGMNTEAFF. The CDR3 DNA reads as TGTGCCAGCAGCTTTACAGGGATGAACACTGAAGCTTTCTTT.

The CDR3 sequence is CASRGLSYNEQFF. The CDR3, as DNA: TGCGCCAGCAGAGGACTCTCCTACAATGAGCAGTTCTTC. This sequence joins TRBV10-2 and TRBJ2-1; possibly TRBD2 for D (5 bases). Germline CDR1 is WSHSY and CDR2 is SAAADI. CDR3 length: 13 residues. The V end lost 6 bases, the J end lost 0 bases, and 6 bases lay between the germline ends.

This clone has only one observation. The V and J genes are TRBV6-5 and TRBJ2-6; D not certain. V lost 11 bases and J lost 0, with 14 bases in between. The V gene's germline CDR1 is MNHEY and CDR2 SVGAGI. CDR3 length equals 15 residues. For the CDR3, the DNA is TGTGCCTCCAAGGTTCAGACCTCTGGGGCCAACGTCCTGACTTTC. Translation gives CASKVQTSGANVLTF.

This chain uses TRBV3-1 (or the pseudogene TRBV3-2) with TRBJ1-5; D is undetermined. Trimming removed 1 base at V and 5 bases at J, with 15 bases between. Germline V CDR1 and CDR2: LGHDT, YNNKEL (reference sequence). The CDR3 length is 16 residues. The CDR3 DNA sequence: TGTGCCAGCAGCCAAGGTACCGGGCCGTTAGATCAGCCCCAGCATTTT. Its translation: CASSQGTGPLDQPQHF.

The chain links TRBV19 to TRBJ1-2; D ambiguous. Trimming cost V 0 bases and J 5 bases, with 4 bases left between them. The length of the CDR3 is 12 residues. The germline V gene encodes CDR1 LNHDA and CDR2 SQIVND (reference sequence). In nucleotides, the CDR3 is TGTGCCAGTAGTATAGACGGATATGGCTACACCTTC. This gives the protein CASSIDGYGYTF.

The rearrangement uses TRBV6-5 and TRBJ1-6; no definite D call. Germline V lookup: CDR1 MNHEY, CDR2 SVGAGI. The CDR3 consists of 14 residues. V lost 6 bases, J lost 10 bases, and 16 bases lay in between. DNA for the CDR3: TGTGCCAGCAGACAAACTCGAGAAGGATCACCCCTCCACTTT. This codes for CASRQTREGSPLHF.

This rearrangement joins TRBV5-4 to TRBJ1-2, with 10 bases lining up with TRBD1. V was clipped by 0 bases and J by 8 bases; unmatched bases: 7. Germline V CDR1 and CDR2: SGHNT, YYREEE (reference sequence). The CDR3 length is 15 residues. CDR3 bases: TGTGCCAGCAGCTTGGAGGGACAGGGGAGGTTAGGCTACACCTTC. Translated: CASSLEGQGRLGYTF.

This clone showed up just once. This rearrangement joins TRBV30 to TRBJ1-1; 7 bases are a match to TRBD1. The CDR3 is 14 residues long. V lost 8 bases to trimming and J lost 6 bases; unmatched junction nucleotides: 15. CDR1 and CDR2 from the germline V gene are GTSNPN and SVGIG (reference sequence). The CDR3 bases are TGTGCCCTAAGACGGGCAGGGGGTATCTCTGAAGCTTTCTTT. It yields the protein CALRRAGGISEAFF.

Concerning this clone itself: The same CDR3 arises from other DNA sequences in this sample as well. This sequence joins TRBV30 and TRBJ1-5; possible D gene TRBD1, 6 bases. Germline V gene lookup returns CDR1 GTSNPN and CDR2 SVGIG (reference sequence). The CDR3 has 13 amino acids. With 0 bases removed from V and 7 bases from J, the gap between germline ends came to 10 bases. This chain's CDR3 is CAWSVQGNQPQHF. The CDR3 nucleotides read TGTGCCTGGAGTGTACAGGGAAACCAGCCCCAGCATTTT. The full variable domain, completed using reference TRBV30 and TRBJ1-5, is SQTIHQWPATLVQPVGSPLSLECTVEGTSNPNLYWYRQAAGRGLQLLFYSVGIGQISSEVPQNLSASRPQDRQFILSSKKLLLSDSGFYLCAWSVQGNQPQHFGDGTRLSIL.

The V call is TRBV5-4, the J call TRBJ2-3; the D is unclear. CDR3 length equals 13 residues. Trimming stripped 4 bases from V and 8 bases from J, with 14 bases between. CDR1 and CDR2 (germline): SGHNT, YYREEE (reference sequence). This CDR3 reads CASSDNRRTTQYF. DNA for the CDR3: TGTGCCAGCAGCGACAACCGACGGACTACGCAGTATTTT.

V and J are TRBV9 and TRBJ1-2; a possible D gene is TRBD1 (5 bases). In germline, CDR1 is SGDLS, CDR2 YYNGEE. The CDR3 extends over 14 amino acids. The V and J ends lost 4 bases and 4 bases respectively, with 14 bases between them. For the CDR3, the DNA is TGTGCCAGCAGCTCAATGGACGGGGCCTATGGCTACACCTTC. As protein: CASSSMDGAYGYTF.

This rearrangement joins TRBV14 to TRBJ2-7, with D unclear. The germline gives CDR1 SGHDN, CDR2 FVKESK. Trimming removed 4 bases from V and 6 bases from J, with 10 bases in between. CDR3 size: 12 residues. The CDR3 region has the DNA TGTGCCAGCAGCCCGACACGGGCCGAGCAGTACTTC. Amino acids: CASSPTRAEQYF.

CDR3 sequence (DNA): TGTGCCAGCAGCTCGTTGCTAGCGGGGGACTCCTACAATGAGCAGTTCTTC. The encoded protein is CASSSLLAGDSYNEQFF. The chain combines TRBV3-1 (or the pseudogene TRBV3-2) with TRBJ2-1, with 10 positions matching TRBD2. Trimming took 5 bases from V and 0 from J; bases not matched to a gene: 7. CDR1 and CDR2 from the germline V gene are LGHDT and YNNKEL (reference sequence). This CDR3 has 17 residues.

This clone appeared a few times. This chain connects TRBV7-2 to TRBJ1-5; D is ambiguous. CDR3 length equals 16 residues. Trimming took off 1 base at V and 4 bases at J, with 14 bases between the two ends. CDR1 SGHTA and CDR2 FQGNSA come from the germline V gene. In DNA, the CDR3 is TGTGCCAGCAGCTTAGAAAAGGTCTCAAGGAATCAGCCCCAGCATTTT. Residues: CASSLEKVSRNQPQHF. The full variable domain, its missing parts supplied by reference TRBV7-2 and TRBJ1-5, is GAGVSQSPSNKVTEKGKDVELRCDPISGHTALYWYRQSLGQGLEFLIYFQGNSAPDKSGLPSDRFSAERTGGSVSTLTIQRTQQEDSAVYLCASSLEKVSRNQPQHFGDGTRLSIL.

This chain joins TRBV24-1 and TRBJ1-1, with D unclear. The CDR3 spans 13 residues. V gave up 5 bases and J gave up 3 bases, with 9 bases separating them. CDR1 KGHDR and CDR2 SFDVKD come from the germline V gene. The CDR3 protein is CATSGQRDTEAFF. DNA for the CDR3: TGTGCCACCAGTGGTCAGAGGGACACTGAAGCTTTCTTT.

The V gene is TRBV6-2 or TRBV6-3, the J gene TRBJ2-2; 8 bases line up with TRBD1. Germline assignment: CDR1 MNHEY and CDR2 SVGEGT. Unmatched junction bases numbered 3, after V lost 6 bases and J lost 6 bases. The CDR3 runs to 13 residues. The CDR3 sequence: CASSPQGAGELFF. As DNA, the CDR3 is TGTGCCAGCAGCCCACAGGGGGCCGGGGAGCTGTTTTTT.

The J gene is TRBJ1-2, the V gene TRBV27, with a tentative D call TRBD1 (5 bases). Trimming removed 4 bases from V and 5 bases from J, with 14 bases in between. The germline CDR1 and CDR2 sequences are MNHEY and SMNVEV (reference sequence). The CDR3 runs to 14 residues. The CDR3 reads CASSSRVARYGYTF. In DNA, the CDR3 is TGTGCCAGCAGTTCCAGGGTAGCTCGGTATGGCTACACCTTC.

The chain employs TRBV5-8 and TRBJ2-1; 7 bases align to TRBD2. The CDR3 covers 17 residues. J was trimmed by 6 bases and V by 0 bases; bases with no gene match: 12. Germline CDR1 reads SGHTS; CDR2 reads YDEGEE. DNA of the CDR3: TGTGCCAGCAGCTTGGTCGGGCGGGGGAGGCATCCCAATGAGCAGTTCTTC. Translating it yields CASSLVGRGRHPNEQFF.

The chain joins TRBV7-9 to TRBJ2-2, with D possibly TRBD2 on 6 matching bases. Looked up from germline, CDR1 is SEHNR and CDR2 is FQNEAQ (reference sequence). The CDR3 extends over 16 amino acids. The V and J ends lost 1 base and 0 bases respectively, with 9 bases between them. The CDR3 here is CASSLVGGTNTGELFF. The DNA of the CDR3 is TGTGCCAGCAGCTTAGTTGGGGGGACGAACACCGGGGAGCTGTTTTTT. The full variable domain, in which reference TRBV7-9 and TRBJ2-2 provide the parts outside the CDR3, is DTGVSQNPRHKITKRGQNVTFRCDPISEHNRLYWYRQTLGQGPEFLTYFQNEAQLEKSRLLSDRFSAERPKGSFSTLEIQRTEQGDSAMYLCASSLVGGTNTGELFFGEGSRLTVL.

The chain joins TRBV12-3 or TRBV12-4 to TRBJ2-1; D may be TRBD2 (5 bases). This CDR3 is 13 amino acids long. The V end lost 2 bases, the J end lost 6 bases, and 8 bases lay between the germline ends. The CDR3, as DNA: TGTGCCAGCAGTTTATCGGGGTCCAATGAGCAGTTCTTC. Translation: CASSLSGSNEQFF.

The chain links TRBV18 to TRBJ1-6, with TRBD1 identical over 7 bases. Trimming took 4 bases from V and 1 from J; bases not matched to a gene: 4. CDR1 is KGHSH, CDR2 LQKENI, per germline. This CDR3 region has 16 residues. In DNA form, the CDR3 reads TGTGCCAGCTCACTTGACAGGGCATCCTATAATTCACCCCTCCACTTT. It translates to CASSLDRASYNSPLHF. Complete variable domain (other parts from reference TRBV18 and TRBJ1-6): NAGVMQNPRHLVRRRGQEARLRCSPMKGHSHVYWYRQLPEEGLKFMVYLQKENIIDESGMPKERFSAEFPKEGPSILRIQQVVRGDSAAYFCASSLDRASYNSPLHFGNGTRLTVT.

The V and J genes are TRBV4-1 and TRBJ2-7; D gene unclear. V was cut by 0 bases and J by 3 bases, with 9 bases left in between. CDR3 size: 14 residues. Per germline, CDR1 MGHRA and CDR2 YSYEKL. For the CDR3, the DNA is TGCGCCAGCAGCCAAGAAAGGGAAATCTACGAGCAGTACTTC. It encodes CASSQEREIYEQYF.